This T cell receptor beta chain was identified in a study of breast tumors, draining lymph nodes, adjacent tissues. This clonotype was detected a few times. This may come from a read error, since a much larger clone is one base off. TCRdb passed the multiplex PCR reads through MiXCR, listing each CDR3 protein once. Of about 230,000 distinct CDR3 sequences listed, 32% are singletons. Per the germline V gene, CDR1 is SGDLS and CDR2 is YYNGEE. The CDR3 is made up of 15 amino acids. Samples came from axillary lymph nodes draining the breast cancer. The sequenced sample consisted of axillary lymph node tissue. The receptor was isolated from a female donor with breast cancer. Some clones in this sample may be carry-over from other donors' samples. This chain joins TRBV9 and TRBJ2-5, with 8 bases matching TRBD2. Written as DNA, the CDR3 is TGTGCCAGCAGTCATTTGGCGGGAGGAGGAGAGACCCCGTACTTC. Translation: CASSHLAGGGETPYF. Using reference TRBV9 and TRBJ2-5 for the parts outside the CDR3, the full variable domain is DSGVTQTPKHLITATGQRVTLRCSPRSGDLSVYWYQQSLDQGLQFLIQYYNGEERAKGNILERFSAQQFPDLHSELNLSSLELGDSALYFCASSHLAGGGETPYFGPGTRLLVL.